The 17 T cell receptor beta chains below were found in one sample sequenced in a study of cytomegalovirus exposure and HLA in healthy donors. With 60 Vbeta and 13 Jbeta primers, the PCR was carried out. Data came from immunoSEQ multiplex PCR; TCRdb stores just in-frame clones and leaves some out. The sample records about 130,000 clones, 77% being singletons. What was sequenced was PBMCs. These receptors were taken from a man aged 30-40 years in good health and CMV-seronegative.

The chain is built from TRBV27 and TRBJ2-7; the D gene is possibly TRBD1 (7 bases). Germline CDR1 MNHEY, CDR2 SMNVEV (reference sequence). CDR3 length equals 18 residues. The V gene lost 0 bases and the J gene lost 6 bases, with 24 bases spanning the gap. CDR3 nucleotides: TGTGCCAGCAGTTTATCGACGGGCGGGACAGTCATGTACGGCGAGCAGTACTTC. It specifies CASSLSTGGTVMYGEQYF.

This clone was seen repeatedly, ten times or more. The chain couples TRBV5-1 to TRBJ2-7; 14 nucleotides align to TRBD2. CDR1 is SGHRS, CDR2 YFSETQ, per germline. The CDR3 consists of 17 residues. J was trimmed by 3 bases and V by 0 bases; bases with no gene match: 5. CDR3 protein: CASSLGPGLAGVYEQYF. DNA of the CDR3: TGCGCCAGCAGCTTGGGGCCGGGACTAGCGGGGGTCTACGAGCAGTACTTC.

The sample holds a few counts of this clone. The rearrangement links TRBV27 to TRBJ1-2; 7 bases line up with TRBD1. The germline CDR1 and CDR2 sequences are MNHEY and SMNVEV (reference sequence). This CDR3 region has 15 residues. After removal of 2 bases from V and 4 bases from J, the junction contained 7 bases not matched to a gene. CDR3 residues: CASSLTGRGFYGYTF. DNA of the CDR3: TGTGCCAGCAGTTTAACCGGCAGGGGGTTCTATGGCTACACCTTC.

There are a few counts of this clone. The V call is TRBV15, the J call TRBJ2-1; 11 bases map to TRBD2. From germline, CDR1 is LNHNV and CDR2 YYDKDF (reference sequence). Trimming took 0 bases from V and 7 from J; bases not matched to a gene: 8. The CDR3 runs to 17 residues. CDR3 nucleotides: TGTGCCACCAGCAGAGATCAACTAGCGGGAGTGTGGAATGAGCAGTTCTTC. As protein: CATSRDQLAGVWNEQFF.

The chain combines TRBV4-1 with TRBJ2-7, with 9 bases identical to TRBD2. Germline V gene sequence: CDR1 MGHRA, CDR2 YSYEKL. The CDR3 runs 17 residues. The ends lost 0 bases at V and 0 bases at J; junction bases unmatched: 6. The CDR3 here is CASSQDWREGSSYEQYF. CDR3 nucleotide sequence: TGCGCCAGCAGCCAAGATTGGCGGGAGGGGAGCTCCTACGAGCAGTACTTC.

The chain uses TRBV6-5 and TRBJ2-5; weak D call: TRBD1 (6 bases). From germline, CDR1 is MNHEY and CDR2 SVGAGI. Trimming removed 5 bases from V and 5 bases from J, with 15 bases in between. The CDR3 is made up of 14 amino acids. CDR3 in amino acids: CASSSQGNGETQYF. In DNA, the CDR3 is TGTGCCAGCAGTAGTCAGGGGAACGGCGAGACCCAGTACTTC.

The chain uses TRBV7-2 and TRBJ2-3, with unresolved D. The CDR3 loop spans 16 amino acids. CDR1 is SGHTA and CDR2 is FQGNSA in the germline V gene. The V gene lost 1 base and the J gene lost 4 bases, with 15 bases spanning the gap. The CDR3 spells CASSLGMVEFADTQYF. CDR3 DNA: TGTGCCAGCAGCTTAGGGATGGTGGAGTTCGCAGATACGCAGTATTTT. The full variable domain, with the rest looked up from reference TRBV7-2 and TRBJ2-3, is GAGVSQSPSNKVTEKGKDVELRCDPISGHTALYWYRQSLGQGLEFLIYFQGNSAPDKSGLPSDRFSAERTGGSVSTLTIQRTQQEDSAVYLCASSLGMVEFADTQYFGPGTRLTVL.

CDR3 amino acids: CASSGTRQETQYF. DNA for the CDR3: TGTGCCAGCAGCGGGACACGCCAAGAGACCCAGTACTTC. J is TRBJ2-5 and V is TRBV6-1; D might be TRBD1 (6 bases). Trimming cost V 6 bases and J 1 base, with 9 bases left between them. The CDR3 covers 13 residues. The germline gives CDR1 MNHNS, CDR2 SASEGT.

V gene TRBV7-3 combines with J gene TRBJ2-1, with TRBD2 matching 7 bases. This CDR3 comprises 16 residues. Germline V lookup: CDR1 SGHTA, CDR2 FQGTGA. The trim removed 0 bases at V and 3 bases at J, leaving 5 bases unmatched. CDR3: CASSLTSSGFYNEQFF. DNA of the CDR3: TGTGCCAGCAGCTTAACCTCTAGCGGTTTCTACAATGAGCAGTTCTTC.

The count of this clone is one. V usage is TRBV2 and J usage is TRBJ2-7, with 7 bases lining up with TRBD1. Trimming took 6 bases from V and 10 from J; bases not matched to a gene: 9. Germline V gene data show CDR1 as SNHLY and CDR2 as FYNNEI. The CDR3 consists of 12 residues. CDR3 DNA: TGTGCCAGCAGGGAACCAACAGGGGATCAGTACTTC. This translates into CASREPTGDQYF.

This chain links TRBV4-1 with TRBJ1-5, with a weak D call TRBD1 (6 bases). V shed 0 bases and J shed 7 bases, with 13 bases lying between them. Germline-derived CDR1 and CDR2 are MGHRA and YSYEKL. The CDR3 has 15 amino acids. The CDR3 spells CASSQEGQRGQPQHF. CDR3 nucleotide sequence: TGCGCCAGCAGCCAAGAAGGCCAGAGGGGGCAGCCCCAGCATTTT.

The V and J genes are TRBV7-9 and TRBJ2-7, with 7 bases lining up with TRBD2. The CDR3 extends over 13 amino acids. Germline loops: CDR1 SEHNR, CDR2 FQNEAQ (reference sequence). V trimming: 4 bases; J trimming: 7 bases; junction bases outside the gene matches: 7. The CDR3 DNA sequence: TGTGCCAGCAGCTGGGGGGGAGGGCAAGAGCAGTACTTC. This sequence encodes CASSWGGGQEQYF.

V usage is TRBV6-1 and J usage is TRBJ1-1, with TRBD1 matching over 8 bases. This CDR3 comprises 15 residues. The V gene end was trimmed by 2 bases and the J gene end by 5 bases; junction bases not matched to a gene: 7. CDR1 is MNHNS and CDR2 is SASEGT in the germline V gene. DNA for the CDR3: TGTGCCAGCAGTGAATCCGGACAGGGTAGTACTGAAGCTTTCTTT. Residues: CASSESGQGSTEAFF.

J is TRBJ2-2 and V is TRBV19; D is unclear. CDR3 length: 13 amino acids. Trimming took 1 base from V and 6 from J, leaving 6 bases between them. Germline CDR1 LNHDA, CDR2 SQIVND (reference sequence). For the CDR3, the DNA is TGTGCCAGTAGTATAGCCGTCTCCGGGGAGCTGTTTTTT. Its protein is CASSIAVSGELFF.

This CDR3 reads CASSDPKRVNYEQYF. CDR3 in DNA: TGCGCCAGCAGTGACCCGAAGCGGGTTAATTACGAGCAGTACTTC. This chain joins TRBV10-2 and TRBJ2-7; tentative D call: TRBD2 (6 bases). V was clipped by 3 bases and J by 4 bases, with 16 bases between them. Per germline, CDR1 WSHSY and CDR2 SAAADI. CDR3 length: 15 residues.

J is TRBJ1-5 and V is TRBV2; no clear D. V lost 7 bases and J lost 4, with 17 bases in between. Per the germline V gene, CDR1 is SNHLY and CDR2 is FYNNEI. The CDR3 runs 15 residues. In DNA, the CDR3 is TGTGCCAGCACCAACGGAGGGAGAGAAAATCAGCCCCAGCATTTT. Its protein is CASTNGGRENQPQHF.

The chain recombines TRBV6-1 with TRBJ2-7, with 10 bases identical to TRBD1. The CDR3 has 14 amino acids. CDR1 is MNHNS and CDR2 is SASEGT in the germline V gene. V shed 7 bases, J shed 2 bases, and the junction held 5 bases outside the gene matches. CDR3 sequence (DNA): TGTGCCAGCACCCCGGGACAGGGGACCTACGAGCAGTACTTC. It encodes CASTPGQGTYEQYF.